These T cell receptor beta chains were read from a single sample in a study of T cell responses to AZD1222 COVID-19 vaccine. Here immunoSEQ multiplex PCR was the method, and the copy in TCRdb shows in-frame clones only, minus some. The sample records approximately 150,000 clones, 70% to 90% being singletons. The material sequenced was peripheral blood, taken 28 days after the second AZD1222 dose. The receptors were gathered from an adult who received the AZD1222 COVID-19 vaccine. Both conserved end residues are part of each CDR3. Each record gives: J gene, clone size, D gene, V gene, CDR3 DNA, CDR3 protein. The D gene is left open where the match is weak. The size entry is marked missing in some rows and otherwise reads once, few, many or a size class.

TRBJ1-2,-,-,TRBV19,TGTGCCAGTAGTAGCGAGAGCTATGGCTACACCTTC,CASSSESYGYTF
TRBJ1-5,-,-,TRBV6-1,TGTGCCAGCAGTGAAGCGCTTCAGCCCCAGCATTTT,CASSEALQPQHF
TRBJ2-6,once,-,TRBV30,TGTGCCTGGAGCAGGACTGGGGCCAACGTCCTGACTTTC,CAWSRTGANVLTF
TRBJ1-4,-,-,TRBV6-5,TGTGCCAGCAGTCAGGGGATAGGAGAAAAACTGTTTTTT,CASSQGIGEKLFF
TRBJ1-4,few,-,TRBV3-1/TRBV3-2,TGTGCCAGCAGCCAAGATTCACGAGAAAAACTGTTTTTT,CASSQDSREKLFF
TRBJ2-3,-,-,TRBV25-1,TGTGCCAGCAGTGAACCCCGCGGGACAGATACGCAGTATTTT,CASSEPRGTDTQYF
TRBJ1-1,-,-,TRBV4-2,TGTGCCAGCAGCTCAAACACAGGGTACGGGAGGGCTTTCTTT,CASSSNTGYGRAFF
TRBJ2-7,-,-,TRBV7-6,TGTGCCAGCAGCGAACAGTTAGGGGGGTTTGGCGAGCAGTACTTC,CASSEQLGGFGEQYF
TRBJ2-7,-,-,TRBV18,TGTGCCAGCTCCCCGGGACAACTCCTCGAGCAGTACTTC,CASSPGQLLEQYF
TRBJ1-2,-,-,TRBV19,TGTGCCAGTAGTATAGATCTGGCCTCGCCGGCTTCAGGGACCTTC,CASSIDLASPASGTF
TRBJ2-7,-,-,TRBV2,TGTGCCAGCACCGAGCCCTTTCTCTACGAGCAGTACTTC,CASTEPFLYEQYF
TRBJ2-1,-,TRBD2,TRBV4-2,TGTGCCAGCAGCCATACCGGGACTAGCGGATACAATGAGCAGTTCTTC,CASSHTGTSGYNEQFF
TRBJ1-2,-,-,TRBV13,TGTGCCAGCACAGGGCAGGGCTACTATGGCTACACCTTC,CASTGQGYYGYTF